What follows are 13 T cell receptor beta chains derived from one specimen sequenced in a study of blood T cell repertoires in COVID-19. The method was immunoSEQ multiplex PCR; TCRdb's version includes in-frame clones alone and lacks a portion of them. The table has 350,000 to 400,000 clones, approximately 90% seen once; the top ten hold more than 0.85%. The source material was PBMCs or T cells enriched from blood (not recorded which). These receptors were taken from a woman aged 40 to 49 who had been exposed to COVID-19.

The rearrangement links TRBV24-1 to TRBJ1-1; 7 bases agree with TRBD1. J was trimmed by 0 bases and V by 9 bases; bases with no gene match: 3. The CDR3 is 13 amino acids. Germline CDR1 KGHDR, CDR2 SFDVKD. The CDR3 protein is CATRQGLNTEAFF. The CDR3 DNA is TGTGCCACCCGACAGGGTCTGAACACTGAAGCTTTCTTT.

A note on this clone: Other DNA sequences in the sample encode the same CDR3. This rearrangement joins TRBV5-4 to TRBJ1-2, with TRBD1 identical over 8 bases. This CDR3 region has 13 residues. V dropped 3 bases and J dropped 4; count of bases not matched to a gene: 2. Germline V lookup: CDR1 SGHNT, CDR2 YYREEE (reference sequence). The CDR3: CASSSQGGYGYTF. The CDR3 coding sequence is TGTGCCAGCAGCTCACAGGGGGGCTATGGCTACACCTTC.

This CDR3 is CASSPGTSGRLVINEQFF. CDR3 DNA sequence: TGCGCCAGCAGCCCCGGGACTAGCGGGAGATTAGTGATTAATGAGCAGTTCTTC. V and J are TRBV4-3 and TRBJ2-1, with 14 positions matching TRBD2. Trimming took 4 bases from V and 7 from J; bases not matched to a gene: 12. The CDR3 consists of 18 residues. Germline CDR1 LGHNA, CDR2 YSLEER.

The CDR3 protein is CASTSGGAEVNEQFF. The CDR3 nucleotides read TGTGCCAGCACCTCGGGGGGGGCCGAGGTCAATGAGCAGTTCTTC. The rearrangement links TRBV6-5 to TRBJ2-1; TRBD2 matches 8 bases. Germline V lookup: CDR1 MNHEY, CDR2 SVGAGI. The CDR3 length is 15 residues. V shed 7 bases, J shed 6 bases, and the junction held 11 bases outside the gene matches.

This clone was seen just once. The junction and the germline gene differ at one end; a read error may be behind it. This chain uses TRBV4-2 with TRBJ1-4; D gene uncertain. The CDR3 contains 13 residues. Germline-derived CDR1 and CDR2 are LGHNA and YNFKEQ. The CDR3 DNA follows: TGTGCCAGCAGCCAAGAAGGAGAGGGCCGGGCCGTTTTT. Amino acid sequence: CASSQEGEGRAVF.

This clone was seen more than once but under ten times. This chain connects TRBV19 to TRBJ2-5, with 10 positions matching TRBD2. Germline CDR1 reads LNHDA; CDR2 reads SQIVND (reference sequence). The junction had 8 bases not matched to a gene; V was cut back by 5 bases and J by 5 bases. The CDR3 runs 15 residues. As DNA, the CDR3 is TGTGCCAGTAGTCCAGACCCGACTAGCGGGGAGACCCAGTACTTC. Amino acids: CASSPDPTSGETQYF.

The chain carries TRBV24-1 and TRBJ2-2; 9 nucleotides match TRBD1. The CDR3 is made up of 18 amino acids. V was pared by 1 base and J by 1 base, with 6 bases of the junction left unmatched. Per germline, CDR1 KGHDR and CDR2 SFDVKD. The CDR3 coding sequence is TGTGCCACCAGTGATTTTCGTCTGGACAGGGGGAACACCGGGGAGCTGTTTTTT. Residues: CATSDFRLDRGNTGELFF.

CDR3 DNA sequence: TGTGCCAGCAGCCGCCGGGACAGGGGGCCTCTGGGGGAGCTGTTTTTT. It yields the protein CASSRRDRGPLGELFF. The chain recombines TRBV3-1 (or the pseudogene TRBV3-2) with TRBJ2-2, with TRBD1 identical over 12 bases. V gave up 4 bases and J gave up 8 bases; unmatched junction bases: 8. CDR1 LGHDT and CDR2 YNNKEL come from the germline V gene (reference sequence). This CDR3 has 16 residues.

V and J are TRBV6-5 and TRBJ1-2, with no clear D. Trimming left V 6 bases short and J 3 bases short, with 17 bases between. This CDR3 region has 15 residues. Germline V lookup: CDR1 MNHEY, CDR2 SVGAGI. CDR3 protein: CASRDLAGLDYGYTF. The CDR3 DNA reads TGTGCCAGCAGAGACCTCGCGGGGTTGGACTATGGCTACACCTTC.

The chain carries TRBV3-1 (or the pseudogene TRBV3-2) and TRBJ1-2; 10 bases match TRBD1. The V gene end was trimmed by 0 bases and the J gene end by 3 bases; junction bases not matched to a gene: 10. The germline V gene encodes CDR1 LGHDT and CDR2 YNNKEL (reference sequence). The CDR3 consists of 18 residues. The CDR3 DNA reads TGTGCCAGCAGCCAAGATCCCCCGCGACAGGGGGCTTACTATGGCTACACCTTC. Translating it yields CASSQDPPRQGAYYGYTF.

The gene calls are TRBV6-4 and TRBJ2-1; 13 bases line up with TRBD2. Germline-derived CDR1 and CDR2 are MRHNA and SNTAGT. The CDR3 sequence is 14 residues long. V dropped 6 bases and J dropped 7; count of bases not matched to a gene: 3. CDR3 DNA sequence: TGTGCCAGCAGCCGACTAGCGGGGGGAAATGAGCAGTTCTTC. Protein sequence: CASSRLAGGNEQFF.

This chain joins TRBV6-5 and TRBJ1-2; unclear D gene. In germline, CDR1 is MNHEY, CDR2 SVGAGI. The CDR3 spans 15 residues. Deletions cut 2 bases from V and 4 bases from J, with 14 bases between. The CDR3 region is CASSYESGRFYGYTF. The DNA for the CDR3 is TGTGCCAGCAGTTACGAGTCGGGGAGGTTCTATGGCTACACCTTC.

The chain links TRBV5-1 to TRBJ1-5; 9 bases agree with TRBD1. V was pared by 2 bases and J by 8 bases, with 11 bases of the junction left unmatched. Germline V gives CDR1 SGHRS, CDR2 YFSETQ. This CDR3 is 16 amino acids long. CDR3 sequence (DNA): TGCGCCAGCAGCTTCACCGGGACAGGGAAAGGGGAGCCCCAGCATTTT. Encoded protein: CASSFTGTGKGEPQHF.